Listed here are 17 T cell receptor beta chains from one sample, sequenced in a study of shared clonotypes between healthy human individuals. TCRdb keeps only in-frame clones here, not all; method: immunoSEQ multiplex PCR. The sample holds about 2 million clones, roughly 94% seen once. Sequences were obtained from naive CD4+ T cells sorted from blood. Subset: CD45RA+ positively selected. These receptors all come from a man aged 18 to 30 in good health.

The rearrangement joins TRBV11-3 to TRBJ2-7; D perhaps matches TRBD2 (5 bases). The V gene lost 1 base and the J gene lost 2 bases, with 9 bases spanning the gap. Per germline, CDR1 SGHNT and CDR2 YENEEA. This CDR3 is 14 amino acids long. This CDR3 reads CASSLGAGPYEQYF. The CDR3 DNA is TGTGCCAGCAGCTTAGGGGCGGGCCCCTACGAGCAGTACTTC.

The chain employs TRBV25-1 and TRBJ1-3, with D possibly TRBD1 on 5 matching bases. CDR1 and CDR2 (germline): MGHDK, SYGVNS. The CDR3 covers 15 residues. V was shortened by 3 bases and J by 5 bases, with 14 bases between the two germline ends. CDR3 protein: CASSDGTSSRNTIYF. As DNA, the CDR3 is TGTGCCAGCAGTGACGGGACCTCTTCCCGAAACACCATATATTTT.

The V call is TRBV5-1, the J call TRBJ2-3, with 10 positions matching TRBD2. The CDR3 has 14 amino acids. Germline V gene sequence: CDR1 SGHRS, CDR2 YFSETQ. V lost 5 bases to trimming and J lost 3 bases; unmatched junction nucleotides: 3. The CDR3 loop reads CASSKAGGTDTQYF. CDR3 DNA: TGCGCCAGCAGTAAAGCGGGGGGGACAGATACGCAGTATTTT.

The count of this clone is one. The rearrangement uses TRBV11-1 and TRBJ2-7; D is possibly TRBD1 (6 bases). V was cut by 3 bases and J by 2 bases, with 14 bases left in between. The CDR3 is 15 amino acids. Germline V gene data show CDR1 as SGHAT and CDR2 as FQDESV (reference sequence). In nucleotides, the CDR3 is TGTGCCAGCAGCTTTACAGGGCCCTCACCCTACGAGCAGTACTTC. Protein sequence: CASSFTGPSPYEQYF.

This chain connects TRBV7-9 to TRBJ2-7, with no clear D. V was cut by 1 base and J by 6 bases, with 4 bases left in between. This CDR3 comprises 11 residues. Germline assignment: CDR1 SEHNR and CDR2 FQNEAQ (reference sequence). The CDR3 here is CASSLGIEQYF. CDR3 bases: TGTGCCAGCAGCTTAGGGATCGAGCAGTACTTC.

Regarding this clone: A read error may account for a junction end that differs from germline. The CDR3 region has the DNA TGTGCCAGCAGCGAAGTTTACGGAGCCTACGAGCAGTACTTC. Translation gives CASSEVYGAYEQYF. The chain uses TRBV6-1 and TRBJ2-7; no clear D. This CDR3 is built from 14 residues. Germline V CDR1 and CDR2: MNHNS, SASEGT.

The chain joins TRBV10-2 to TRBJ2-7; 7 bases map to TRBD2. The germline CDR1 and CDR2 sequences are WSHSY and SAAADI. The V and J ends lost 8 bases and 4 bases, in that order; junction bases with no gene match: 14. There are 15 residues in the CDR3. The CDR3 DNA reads TGCGCCAGCCAGCTAGCGGACTTAATAGGATACGAGCAGTACTTC. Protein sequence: CASQLADLIGYEQYF.

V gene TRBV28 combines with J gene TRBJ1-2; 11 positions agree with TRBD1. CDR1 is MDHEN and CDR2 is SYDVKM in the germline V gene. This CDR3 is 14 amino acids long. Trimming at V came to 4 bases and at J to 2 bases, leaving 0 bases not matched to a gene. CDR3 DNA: TGTGCCAGCAGTTGGACAGGGGGCAACTATGGCTACACCTTC. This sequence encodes CASSWTGGNYGYTF.

In DNA, the CDR3 is TGCGCCAGCAGCTTAGGACGGCTAGCGGGCCAAGAGACCCAGTACTTC. Protein sequence: CASSLGRLAGQETQYF. The chain uses TRBV5-1 and TRBJ2-5, with 8 bases lining up with TRBD2. This CDR3 contains 16 residues. The germline V gene encodes CDR1 SGHRS and CDR2 YFSETQ. The V gene end was trimmed by 2 bases and the J gene end by 1 base; junction bases not matched to a gene: 7.

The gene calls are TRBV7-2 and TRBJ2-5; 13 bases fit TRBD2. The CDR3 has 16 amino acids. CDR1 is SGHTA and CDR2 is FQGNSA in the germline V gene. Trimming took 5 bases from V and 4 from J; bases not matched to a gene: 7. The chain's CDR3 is CASSPRTSGSGETQYF. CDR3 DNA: TGTGCCAGCAGCCCGCGGACTAGCGGGAGCGGAGAGACCCAGTACTTC.

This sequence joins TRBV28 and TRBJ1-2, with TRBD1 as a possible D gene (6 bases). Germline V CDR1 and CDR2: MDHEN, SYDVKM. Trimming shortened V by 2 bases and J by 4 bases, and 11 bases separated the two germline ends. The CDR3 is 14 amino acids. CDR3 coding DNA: TGTGCCAGCAGTTTAGTGACAGGAGTCTATGGCTACACCTTC. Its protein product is CASSLVTGVYGYTF.

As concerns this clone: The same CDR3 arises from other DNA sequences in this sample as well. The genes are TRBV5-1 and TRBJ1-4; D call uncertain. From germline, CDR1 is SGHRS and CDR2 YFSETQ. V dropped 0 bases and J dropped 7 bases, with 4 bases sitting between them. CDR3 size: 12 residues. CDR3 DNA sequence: TGCGCCAGCAGCTTGGACGGTGAAAAACTGTTTTTT. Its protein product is CASSLDGEKLFF.

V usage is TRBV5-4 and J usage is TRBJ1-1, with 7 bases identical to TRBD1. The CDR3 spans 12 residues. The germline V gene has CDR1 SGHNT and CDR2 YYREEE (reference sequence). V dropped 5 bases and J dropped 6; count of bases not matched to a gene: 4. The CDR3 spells CASRVDRAEAFF. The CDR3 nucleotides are TGTGCCAGCAGGGTAGACAGGGCTGAAGCTTTCTTT.

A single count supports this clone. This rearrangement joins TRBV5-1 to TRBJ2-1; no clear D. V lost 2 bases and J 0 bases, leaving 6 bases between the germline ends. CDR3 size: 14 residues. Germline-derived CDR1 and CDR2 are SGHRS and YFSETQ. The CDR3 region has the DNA TGCGCCAGCAGCTTCGCGGACTCCTACAATGAGCAGTTCTTC. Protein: CASSFADSYNEQFF.

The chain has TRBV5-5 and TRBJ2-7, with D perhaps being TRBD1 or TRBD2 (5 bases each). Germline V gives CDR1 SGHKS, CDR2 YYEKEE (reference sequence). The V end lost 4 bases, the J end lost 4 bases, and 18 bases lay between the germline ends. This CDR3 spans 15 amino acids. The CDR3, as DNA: TGTGCCAGCAGCATCCAGAGAGGGGTAGAGTACGAGCAGTACTTC. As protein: CASSIQRGVEYEQYF.

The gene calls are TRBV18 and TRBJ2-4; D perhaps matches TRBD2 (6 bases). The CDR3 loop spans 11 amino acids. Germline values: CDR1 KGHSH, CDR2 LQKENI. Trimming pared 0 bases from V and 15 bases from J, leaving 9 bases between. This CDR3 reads CASSPPRGRYF. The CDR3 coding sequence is TGTGCCAGCTCACCACCACGGGGGAGGTACTTC.

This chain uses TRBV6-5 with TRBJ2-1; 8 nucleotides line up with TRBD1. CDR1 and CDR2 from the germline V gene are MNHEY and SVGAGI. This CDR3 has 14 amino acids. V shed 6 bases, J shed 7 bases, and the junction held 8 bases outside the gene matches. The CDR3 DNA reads TGTGCCAGCAGGTCGGACAGGGTAAGGAATGAGCAGTTCTTC. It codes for CASRSDRVRNEQFF.